This T cell receptor beta chain appears in the sequencing data of a study of blood T cell repertoires in COVID-19. Study overall: The United States, Italy and Spain were the sources of the acute and convalescent COVID-19 samples. Nucleic acid was either cDNA or gDNA, and it came from T cells, B-cell-depleted T cells, or PBMCs.

Original processing notes: The assay estimated nucleated cells by amplifying reference gene primers. This table comes from immunoSEQ multiplex PCR, and its TCRdb copy is limited to in-frame clones, with some not included. The D gene and trimming were derived from the DNA, and the V and J assignments and clone size from that table. Of about 90,000 clones in the sample, about 81% were seen once. Germline V gives CDR1 SGHTA, CDR2 FQGTGA. V shed 2 bases and J 2 bases; nucleotides not matched to a gene: 5. CDR3 length equals 15 residues. This clone occurred a few times. The specimen sequenced was peripheral blood. The chain has TRBV7-3 and TRBJ2-7; 8 nucleotides line up with TRBD1. This TCR derives from a human donor in a cohort sampled during active COVID-19. CDR3 coding DNA: TGTGCCAGCAGCTTAGGGACAGGCTTTACCTACGAGCAGTACTTC. Translation: CASSLGTGFTYEQYF.